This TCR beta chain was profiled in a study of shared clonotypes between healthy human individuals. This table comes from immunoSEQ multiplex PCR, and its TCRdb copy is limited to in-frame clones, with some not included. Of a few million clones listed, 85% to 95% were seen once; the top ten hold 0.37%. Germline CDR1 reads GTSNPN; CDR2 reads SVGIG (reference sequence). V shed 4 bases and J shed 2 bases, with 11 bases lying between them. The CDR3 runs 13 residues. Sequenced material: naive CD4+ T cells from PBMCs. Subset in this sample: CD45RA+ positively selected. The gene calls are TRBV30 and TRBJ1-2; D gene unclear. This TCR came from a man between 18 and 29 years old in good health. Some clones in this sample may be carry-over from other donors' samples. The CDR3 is CAWTRTENYGYTF. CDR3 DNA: TGTGCCTGGACCCGGACCGAGAACTATGGCTACACCTTC.